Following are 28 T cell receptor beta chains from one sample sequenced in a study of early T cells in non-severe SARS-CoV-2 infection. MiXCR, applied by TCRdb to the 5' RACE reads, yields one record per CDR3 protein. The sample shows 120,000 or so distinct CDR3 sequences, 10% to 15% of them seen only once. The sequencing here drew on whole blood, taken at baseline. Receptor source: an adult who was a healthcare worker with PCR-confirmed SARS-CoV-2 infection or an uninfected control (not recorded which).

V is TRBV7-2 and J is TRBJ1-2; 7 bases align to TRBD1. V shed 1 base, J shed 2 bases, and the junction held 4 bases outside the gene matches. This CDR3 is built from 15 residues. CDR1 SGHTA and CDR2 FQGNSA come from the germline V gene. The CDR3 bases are TGTGCCAGCAGCTTAGTCGGGGACAGCAACTATGGCTACACCTTC. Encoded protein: CASSLVGDSNYGYTF.

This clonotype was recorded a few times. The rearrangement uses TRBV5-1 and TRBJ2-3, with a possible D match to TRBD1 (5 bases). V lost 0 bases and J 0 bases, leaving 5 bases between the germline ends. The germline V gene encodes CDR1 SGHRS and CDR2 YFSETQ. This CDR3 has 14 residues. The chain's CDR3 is CASSLGQSTDTQYF. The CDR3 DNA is TGCGCCAGCAGCTTGGGACAGAGCACAGATACGCAGTATTTT.

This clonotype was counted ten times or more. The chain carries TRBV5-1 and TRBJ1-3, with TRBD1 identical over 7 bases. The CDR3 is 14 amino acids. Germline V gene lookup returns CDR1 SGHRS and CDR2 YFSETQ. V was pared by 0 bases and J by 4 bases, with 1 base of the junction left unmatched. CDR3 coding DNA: TGCGCCAGCAGCTTGGTAGGGGGCGGAAACACCATATATTTT. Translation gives CASSLVGGGNTIYF. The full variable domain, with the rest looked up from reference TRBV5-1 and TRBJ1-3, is KAGVTQTPRYLIKTRGQQVTLSCSPISGHRSVSWYQQTPGQGLQFLFEYFSETQRNKGNFPGRFSGRQFSNSRSEMNVSTLELGDSALYLCASSLVGGGNTIYFGEGSWLTVV.

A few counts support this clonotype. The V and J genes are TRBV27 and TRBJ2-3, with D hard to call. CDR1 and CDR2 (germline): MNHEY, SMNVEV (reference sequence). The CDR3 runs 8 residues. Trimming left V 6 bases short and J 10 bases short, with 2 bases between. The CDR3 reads CASSPQYF. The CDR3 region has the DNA TGTGCCAGCAGCCCGCAGTATTTT.

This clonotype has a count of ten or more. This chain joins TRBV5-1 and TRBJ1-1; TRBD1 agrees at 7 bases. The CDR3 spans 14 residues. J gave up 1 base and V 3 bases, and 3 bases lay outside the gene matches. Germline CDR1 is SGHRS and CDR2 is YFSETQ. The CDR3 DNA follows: TGCGCCAGCAGCTCCGGGACAGCGAACACTGAAGCTTTCTTT. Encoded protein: CASSSGTANTEAFF.

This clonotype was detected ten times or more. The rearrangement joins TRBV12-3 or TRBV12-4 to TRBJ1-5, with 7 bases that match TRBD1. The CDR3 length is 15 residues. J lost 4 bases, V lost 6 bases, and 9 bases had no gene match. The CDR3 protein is CASRPDRARNQPQHF. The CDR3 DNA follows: TGTGCCAGCAGACCCGACAGGGCCCGGAATCAGCCCCAGCATTTT.

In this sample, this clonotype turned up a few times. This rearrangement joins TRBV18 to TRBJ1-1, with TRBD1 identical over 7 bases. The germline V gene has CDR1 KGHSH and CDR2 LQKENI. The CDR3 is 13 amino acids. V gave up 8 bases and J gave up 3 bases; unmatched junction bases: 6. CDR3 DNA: TGTGCCAGCGCACAGGGGCTGGACACTGAAGCTTTCTTT. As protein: CASAQGLDTEAFF.

In DNA, the CDR3 is TGCAGTGCTAGAGAAACGGGACGCTCCTACGAGCAGTACTTC. It translates to CSARETGRSYEQYF. The chain carries TRBV20-1 and TRBJ2-7; D possibly matches TRBD1 or TRBD2 (5 bases each). The germline CDR1 and CDR2 sequences are DFQATT and SNEGSKA (reference sequence). This CDR3 is 14 amino acids long. Trimming stripped 0 bases from V and 0 bases from J, with 9 bases between.

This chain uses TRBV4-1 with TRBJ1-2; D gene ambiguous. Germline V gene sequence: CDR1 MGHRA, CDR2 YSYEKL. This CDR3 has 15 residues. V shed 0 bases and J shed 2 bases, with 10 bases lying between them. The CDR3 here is CASSQDARENYGYTF. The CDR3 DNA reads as TGCGCCAGCAGCCAAGACGCGAGGGAAAACTATGGCTACACCTTC.

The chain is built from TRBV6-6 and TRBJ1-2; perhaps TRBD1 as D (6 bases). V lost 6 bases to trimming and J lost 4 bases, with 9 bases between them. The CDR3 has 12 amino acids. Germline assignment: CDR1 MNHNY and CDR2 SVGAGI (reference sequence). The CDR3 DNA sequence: TGTGCCAGCAGGGGCAGGGGCTATGGCTACACCTTC. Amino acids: CASRGRGYGYTF.

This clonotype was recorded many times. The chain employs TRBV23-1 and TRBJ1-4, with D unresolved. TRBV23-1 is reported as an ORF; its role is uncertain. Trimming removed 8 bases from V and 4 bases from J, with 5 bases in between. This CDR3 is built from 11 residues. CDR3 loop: CASLFNEKLFF. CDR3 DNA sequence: TGCGCCAGCCTATTTAATGAAAAACTGTTTTTT.

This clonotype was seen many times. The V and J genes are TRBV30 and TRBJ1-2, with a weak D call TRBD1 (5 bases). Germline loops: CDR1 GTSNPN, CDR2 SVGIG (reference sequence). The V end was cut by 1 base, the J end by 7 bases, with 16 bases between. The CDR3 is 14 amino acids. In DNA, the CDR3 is TGTGCCTGGAGTGGGCCCCGGGGGATTCGTGGCTACACCTTC. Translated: CAWSGPRGIRGYTF.

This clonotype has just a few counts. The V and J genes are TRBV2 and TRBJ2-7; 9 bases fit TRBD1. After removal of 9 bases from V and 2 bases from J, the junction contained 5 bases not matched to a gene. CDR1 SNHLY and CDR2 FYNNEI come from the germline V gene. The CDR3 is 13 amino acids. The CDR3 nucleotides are TGTGCCAGTCGGGGACAGGGCCCCTACGAGCAGTACTTC. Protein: CASRGQGPYEQYF.

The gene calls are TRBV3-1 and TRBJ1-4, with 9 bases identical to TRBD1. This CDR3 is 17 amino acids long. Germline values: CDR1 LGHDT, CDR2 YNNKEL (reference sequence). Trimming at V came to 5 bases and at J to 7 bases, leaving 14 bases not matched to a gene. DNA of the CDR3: TGTGCCAGCAGCTCCCGACCGACCGGGACAGGGAGTGAAAAACTGTTTTTT. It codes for CASSSRPTGTGSEKLFF.

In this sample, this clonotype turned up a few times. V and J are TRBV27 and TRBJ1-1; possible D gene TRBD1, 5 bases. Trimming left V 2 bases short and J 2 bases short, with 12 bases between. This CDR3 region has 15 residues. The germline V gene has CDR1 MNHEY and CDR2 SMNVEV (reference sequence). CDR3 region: CASSLLVGVNTEAFF. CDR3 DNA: TGTGCCAGCAGTTTACTGGTGGGGGTAAACACTGAAGCTTTCTTT.

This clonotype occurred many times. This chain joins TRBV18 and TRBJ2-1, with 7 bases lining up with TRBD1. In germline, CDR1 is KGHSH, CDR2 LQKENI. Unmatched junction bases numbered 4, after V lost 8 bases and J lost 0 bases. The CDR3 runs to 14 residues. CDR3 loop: CASATGSSYNEQFF. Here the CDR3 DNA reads TGTGCCAGCGCGACAGGGAGCTCCTACAATGAGCAGTTCTTC.

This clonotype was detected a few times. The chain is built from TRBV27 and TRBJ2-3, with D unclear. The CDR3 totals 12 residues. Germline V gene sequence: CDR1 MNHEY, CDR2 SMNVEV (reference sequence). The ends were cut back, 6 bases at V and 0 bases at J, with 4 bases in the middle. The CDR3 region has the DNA TGTGCCAGCAGGTTCAGCACAGATACGCAGTATTTT. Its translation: CASRFSTDTQYF.

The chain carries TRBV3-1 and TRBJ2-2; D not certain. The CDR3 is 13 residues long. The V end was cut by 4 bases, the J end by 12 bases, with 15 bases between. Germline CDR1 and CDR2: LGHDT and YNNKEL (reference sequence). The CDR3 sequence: CASSRFPSGKLFF. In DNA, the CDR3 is TGTGCCAGCAGCCGGTTCCCTAGTGGGAAGCTGTTTTTT.

The CDR3 DNA is TGTGCCAGCAGCCAAGAGTGGGCAAAGAACACTGAAGCTTTCTTT. It translates to CASSQEWAKNTEAFF. The genes are TRBV3-1 and TRBJ1-1; D is unclear. Germline V CDR1 and CDR2: LGHDT, YNNKEL (reference sequence). With 0 bases removed from V and 1 base from J, the gap between germline ends came to 9 bases. CDR3 size: 15 residues.

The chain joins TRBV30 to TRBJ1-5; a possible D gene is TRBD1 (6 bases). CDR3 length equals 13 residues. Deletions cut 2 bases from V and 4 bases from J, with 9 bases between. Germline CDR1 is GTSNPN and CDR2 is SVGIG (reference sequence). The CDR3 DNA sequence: TGTGCCTGGAGTCTAGGACAGAATCAGCCCCAGCATTTT. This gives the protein CAWSLGQNQPQHF.

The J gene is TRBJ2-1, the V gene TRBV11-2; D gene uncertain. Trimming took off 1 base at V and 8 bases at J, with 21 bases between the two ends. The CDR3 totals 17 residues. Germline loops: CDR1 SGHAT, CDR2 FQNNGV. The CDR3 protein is CASSLGSAGIFLDEQFF. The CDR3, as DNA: TGTGCCAGCAGCTTAGGCAGCGCCGGCATCTTCTTGGATGAGCAGTTCTTC.

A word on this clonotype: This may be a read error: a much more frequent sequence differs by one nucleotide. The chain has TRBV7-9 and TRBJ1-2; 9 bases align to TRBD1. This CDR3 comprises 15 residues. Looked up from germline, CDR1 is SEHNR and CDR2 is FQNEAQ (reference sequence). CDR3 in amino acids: CVSSLVATGGGGYTF. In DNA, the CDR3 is TGTGTCAGCAGCTTAGTAGCGACAGGGGGAGGAGGCTACACCTTC.

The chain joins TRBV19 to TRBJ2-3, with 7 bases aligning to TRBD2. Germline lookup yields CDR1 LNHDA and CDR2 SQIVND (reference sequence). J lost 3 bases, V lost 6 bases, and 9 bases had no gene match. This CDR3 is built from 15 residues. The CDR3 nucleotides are TGTGCCAGTAGCTTGGAGGGAGGGTGGACAGATACGCAGTATTTT. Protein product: CASSLEGGWTDTQYF.

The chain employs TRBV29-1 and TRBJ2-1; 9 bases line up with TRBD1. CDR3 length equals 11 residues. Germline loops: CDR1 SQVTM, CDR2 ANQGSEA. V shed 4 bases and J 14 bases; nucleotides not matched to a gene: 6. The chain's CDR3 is CSVGLTGGKFF. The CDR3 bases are TGCAGCGTTGGGTTGACAGGGGGGAAGTTCTTC.

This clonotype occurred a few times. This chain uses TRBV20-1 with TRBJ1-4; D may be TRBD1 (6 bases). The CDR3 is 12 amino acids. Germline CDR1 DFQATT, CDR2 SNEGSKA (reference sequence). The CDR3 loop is CGAGTNSKKLFF. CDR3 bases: TGCGGAGCCGGGACAAATAGTAAAAAACTGTTTTTT.

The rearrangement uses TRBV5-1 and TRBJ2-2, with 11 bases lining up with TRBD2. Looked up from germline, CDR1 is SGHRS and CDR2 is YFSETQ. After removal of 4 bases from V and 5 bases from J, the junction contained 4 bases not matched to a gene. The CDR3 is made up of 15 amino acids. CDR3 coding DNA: TGCGCCAGCAGCATCACTAGCGGGAGTACCGGGGAGCTGTTTTTT. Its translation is CASSITSGSTGELFF.

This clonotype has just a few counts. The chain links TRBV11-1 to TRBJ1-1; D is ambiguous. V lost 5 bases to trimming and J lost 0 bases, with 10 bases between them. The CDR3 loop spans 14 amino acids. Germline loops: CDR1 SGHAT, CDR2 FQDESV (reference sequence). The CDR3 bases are TGTGCCAGCAGCCACGTGAGCGTGAACACTGAAGCTTTCTTT. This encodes CASSHVSVNTEAFF.

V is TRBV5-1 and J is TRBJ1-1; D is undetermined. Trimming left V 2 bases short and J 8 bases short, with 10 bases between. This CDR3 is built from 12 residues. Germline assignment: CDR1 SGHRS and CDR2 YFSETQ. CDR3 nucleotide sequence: TGCGCCAGCAGCTTCCTGGATGGCGAAGCTTTCTTT. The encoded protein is CASSFLDGEAFF.